This T cell receptor (beta chain) was captured in a study of T cells in Graves' hyperthyroidism and ophthalmopathy. In this sample, this clonotype turned up many times. This CDR3 comprises 12 residues. CDR1 and CDR2 from the germline V gene are SEHNR and FQNEAQ (reference sequence). V was shortened by 5 bases and J by 0 bases, with 5 bases between the two germline ends. Authors of the study amplified TCR beta CDR3 regions from RNA transcripts. The TCR CDR3 was amplified in a first-round RT-PCR using the HTBI primer set. From the multiplex PCR reads, TCRdb called clonotypes with MiXCR, one entry per CDR3 protein. The sample contains a few hundred thousand distinct CDR3 sequences, 40% to 50% of which appear only once.

The specimen was peripheral blood or thyroid tissue (not recorded which). The source is an adult woman with Graves' disease, either hyperthyroidism or ophthalmopathy (not recorded which). This rearrangement joins TRBV7-9 to TRBJ2-7, with D unresolved. The CDR3 sequence is CASSPNSYEQYF. Here the CDR3 DNA reads TGTGCCAGCAGCCCCAACTCCTACGAGCAGTACTTC.